The T cell receptor (beta chain) under discussion was sequenced for a study of T cell responses to AZD1222 COVID-19 vaccine. The CDR3 runs to 13 residues. Germline V gene lookup returns CDR1 MNHEY and CDR2 SVGAGI. After removal of 1 base from V and 7 bases from J, the junction contained 0 bases not matched to a gene. Sequenced by immunoSEQ multiplex PCR; TCRdb stores in-frame clones only, minus some. The repertoire holds more than 80,000 clones, approximately 90% seen once, with more than 25% in the top ten. The starting material was peripheral blood, obtained 28 days after the second AZD1222 dose. The receptor's source is an adult who received the AZD1222 COVID-19 vaccine. This chain uses TRBV6-5 with TRBJ2-5; 10 nucleotides match TRBD1. In DNA form, the CDR3 reads TGTGCCAGCAGTTACTGGACAGGGGGGACCCAGTACTTC. Translation gives CASSYWTGGTQYF.